What follows are 30 T cell receptor beta chains derived from one specimen sequenced in a study of T cell clonotyping in hematopoietic cell transplantation. TCRdb's table, derived via immunoSEQ multiplex PCR, lists solely in-frame clones and lacks some. The sample includes 12,000 to 15,000 clones, around 84% of them seen just once. Sequencing used PBMCs, obtained 100 days after allogeneic stem cell transplant. These receptors originate from a male patient aged 45-60 years who had an allogeneic stem cell transplant from an unrelated donor, so T cells may come from the graft donor. Some clones in this sample may be carry-over from other donors' samples.

Written as DNA, the CDR3 is TGCGCCAGCAGCCGCGTGATCTCTGGGGCCAACGTCCTGACTTTC. It specifies CASSRVISGANVLTF. V is TRBV4-1 and J is TRBJ2-6; no reliable D call. CDR3 size: 15 residues. Deletions cut 4 bases from V and 0 bases from J, with 7 bases between. Germline-derived CDR1 and CDR2 are MGHRA and YSYEKL.

The CDR3 region is CASSSVRDSTEAFF. CDR3 DNA sequence: TGTGCCAGCAGTTCAGTGAGGGATAGCACTGAAGCTTTCTTT. The chain uses TRBV27 and TRBJ1-1, with no clear D. V was shortened by 4 bases and J by 4 bases, with 13 bases between the two germline ends. Germline CDR1 reads MNHEY; CDR2 reads SMNVEV (reference sequence). The CDR3 is made up of 14 amino acids.

The sample holds one count of this clone. V is TRBV14 and J is TRBJ2-7; D remains unclear. The germline V gene has CDR1 SGHDN and CDR2 FVKESK. This CDR3 comprises 13 residues. V lost 0 bases and J lost 4, with 7 bases in between. The CDR3 DNA follows: TGTGCCAGCAGCCAAGAACTGAATTACGAGCAGTACTTC. Translation: CASSQELNYEQYF.

The CDR3 nucleotides read TGTGCCAGTAGTTTGCGACAGGGCCTTAACACTGAAGCTTTCTTT. Protein product: CASSLRQGLNTEAFF. This sequence joins TRBV19 and TRBJ1-1; 7 bases line up with TRBD1. The CDR3 runs to 15 residues. CDR1 and CDR2 (germline): LNHDA, SQIVND (reference sequence). The trim removed 5 bases at V and 2 bases at J, leaving 8 bases unmatched. The full variable domain, with the rest looked up from reference TRBV19 and TRBJ1-1, is DGGITQSPKYLFRKEGQNVTLSCEQNLNHDAMYWYRQDPGQGLRLIYYSQIVNDFQKGDIAEGYSVSREKKESFPLTVTSAQKNPTAFYLCASSLRQGLNTEAFFGQGTRLTVV.

The chain combines TRBV10-3 with TRBJ2-7; D unresolved. V was pared by 2 bases and J by 6 bases, with 14 bases between. The CDR3 length is 14 residues. Germline V lookup: CDR1 ENHRY, CDR2 SYGVKD. DNA of the CDR3: TGTGCCATCAGTGAGCCCACCGGAGTTGGCGAGCAGTACTTC. Protein sequence: CAISEPTGVGEQYF.

V gene TRBV4-3 combines with J gene TRBJ2-1; the match to TRBD2 covers 12 bases. Germline CDR1 is LGHNA and CDR2 is YSLEER. This CDR3 is 17 amino acids long. J was trimmed by 6 bases and V by 1 base; bases with no gene match: 7. The CDR3 nucleotides read TGCGCCAGCAGCCAAGTCTGGGGACTAGCGGGCCTCAATGAGCAGTTCTTC. Residues: CASSQVWGLAGLNEQFF.

The chain employs TRBV2 and TRBJ1-5; D not certain. The CDR3 spans 12 residues. Germline loops: CDR1 SNHLY, CDR2 FYNNEI. V lost 6 bases and J lost 11, with 14 bases in between. CDR3 protein: CASSLPGGSQHF. CDR3 coding DNA: TGTGCCAGCAGCCTCCCGGGCGGATCCCAGCATTTT.

This clone has just one count. The same CDR3 can be traced to other DNA sequences in this sample. The rearrangement uses TRBV27 and TRBJ2-3; D call uncertain. The CDR3 is made up of 14 amino acids. Between the trimmed V and J ends, which lost 3 bases and 2 bases, there was a span of 9 bases. Germline V gives CDR1 MNHEY, CDR2 SMNVEV (reference sequence). In DNA form, the CDR3 reads TGTGCCAGCAGTTTCGGCGGTTCCACAGATACGCAGTATTTT. Translation: CASSFGGSTDTQYF.

The chain employs TRBV30 and TRBJ1-1, with D uncertain. The CDR3 consists of 14 residues. V lost 3 bases and J lost 5, with 16 bases in between. The germline CDR1 and CDR2 sequences are GTSNPN and SVGIG (reference sequence). The CDR3 loop reads CAWSPLGMGTEAFF. CDR3 DNA sequence: TGTGCCTGGAGCCCCCTGGGGATGGGGACTGAAGCTTTCTTT.

This clone was observed a few times. V and J are TRBV21-1 and TRBJ2-7; the D segment call TRBD1 is taken from the table without a DNA check. TRBV21-1 constitutes a pseudogene. CDR3 length: 14 amino acids. The CDR3 DNA reads as TGTGCCAGCAGCAAAAATGGGACAGGGGGCGAGCAGTACTTC. This encodes CASSKNGTGGEQYF.

This chain connects TRBV10-2 to TRBJ2-7; 7 bases map to TRBD2. This CDR3 is built from 15 residues. The ends lost 0 bases at V and 1 base at J; junction bases unmatched: 3. CDR1 and CDR2 (germline): WSHSY, SAAADI. The CDR3 here is CASSESWGGSYEQYF. CDR3 DNA sequence: TGCGCCAGCAGTGAGTCGTGGGGGGGATCCTACGAGCAGTACTTC.

This clone was seen only once. The gene calls are TRBV7-9 and TRBJ1-1; D unclear. This CDR3 comprises 16 residues. The germline CDR1 and CDR2 sequences are SEHNR and FQNEAQ (reference sequence). V was pared by 4 bases and J by 1 base, with 16 bases between. CDR3 protein: CASSSNIGQGNTEAFF. DNA for the CDR3: TGTGCCAGCAGCTCTAATATCGGTCAAGGGAACACTGAAGCTTTCTTT.

The V call is TRBV7-2, the J call TRBJ2-1; a weak D match, TRBD2 (5 bases). Germline V CDR1 and CDR2: SGHTA, FQGNSA. CDR3 length equals 15 residues. V was trimmed by 4 bases and J by 1 base, leaving 11 bases between them. The CDR3, as DNA: TGTGCCAGCAGCTATCGAGCGGTTTCCTACAATGAGCAGTTCTTC. Encoded protein: CASSYRAVSYNEQFF. The full variable domain, with the rest looked up from reference TRBV7-2 and TRBJ2-1, is GAGVSQSPSNKVTEKGKDVELRCDPISGHTALYWYRQSLGQGLEFLIYFQGNSAPDKSGLPSDRFSAERTGGSVSTLTIQRTQQEDSAVYLCASSYRAVSYNEQFFGPGTRLTVL.

The CDR3 nucleotides read TGTGCCAGCAGAGCTACAGGGGGCGGCACCGGGGAGCTGTTTTTT. Amino acid sequence: CASRATGGGTGELFF. V usage is TRBV6-6 and J usage is TRBJ2-2; TRBD1 matches 9 bases. Germline CDR1 is MNHNY and CDR2 is SVGAGI (reference sequence). V gave up 6 bases and J gave up 4 bases; unmatched junction bases: 6. This CDR3 has 15 residues.

The chain is built from TRBV5-1 and TRBJ2-3; tentative D call: TRBD2 (5 bases). CDR1 SGHRS and CDR2 YFSETQ come from the germline V gene. The CDR3 sequence is 14 residues long. V lost 4 bases and J lost 2, with 11 bases in between. The CDR3 region is CASSLGGFTDTQYF. The CDR3 nucleotides read TGCGCCAGCAGCCTTGGAGGTTTCACAGATACGCAGTATTTT.

The chain combines TRBV15 with TRBJ2-6, with a weak D call TRBD2 (5 bases). Trimming stripped 1 base from V and 2 bases from J, with 6 bases between. The CDR3 is made up of 15 amino acids. Germline CDR1 reads LNHNV; CDR2 reads YYDKDF (reference sequence). The chain's CDR3 is CATSRGGTGANVLTF. CDR3 DNA sequence: TGTGCCACCAGCAGAGGAGGGACTGGGGCCAACGTCCTGACTTTC.

The V call is TRBV9, the J call TRBJ2-4; D is tentatively TRBD1 or TRBD2 (5 bases each). With 3 bases removed from V and 8 bases from J, the gap between germline ends came to 15 bases. This CDR3 region has 14 residues. The germline gives CDR1 SGDLS, CDR2 YYNGEE. CDR3 protein: CASSAQTVGDIQYF. DNA for the CDR3: TGTGCCAGCAGCGCCCAGACAGTGGGGGACATTCAGTACTTC. Together with reference TRBV9 and TRBJ2-4, the CDR3 gives the full variable domain: DSGVTQTPKHLITATGQRVTLRCSPRSGDLSVYWYQQSLDQGLQFLIQYYNGEERAKGNILERFSAQQFPDLHSELNLSSLELGDSALYFCASSAQTVGDIQYFGAGTRLSVL.

This chain uses TRBV4-1 with TRBJ1-3; D may be TRBD1 (6 bases). The V and J ends lost 6 bases and 5 bases respectively, with 17 bases between them. The length of the CDR3 is 15 residues. Germline-derived CDR1 and CDR2 are MGHRA and YSYEKL. The DNA for the CDR3 is TGCGCCAGCAGTCCCTGGGGGGGGACAAGAAACACCATATATTTT. It yields the protein CASSPWGGTRNTIYF.

The J gene is TRBJ1-1, the V gene TRBV20-1, with D unresolved. Per the germline V gene, CDR1 is DFQATT and CDR2 is SNEGSKA (reference sequence). The ends were cut back, 3 bases at V and 8 bases at J, with 10 bases in the middle. The CDR3 totals 11 residues. The DNA of the CDR3 is TGCAGTGCTAGCCGTGGGGAAGAAGCTTTCTTT. Translation: CSASRGEEAFF.

The genes are TRBV11-1 and TRBJ1-4, with D perhaps matching TRBD1 (5 bases). The CDR3 is 15 amino acids. In germline, CDR1 is SGHAT, CDR2 FQDESV (reference sequence). Trimming took 5 bases from V and 9 from J, leaving 19 bases between them. The CDR3 nucleotides read TGTGCCAGCAGCCTCCAGATGGGGACGAGGAAAAAACTGTTTTTT. Translation: CASSLQMGTRKKLFF. The full variable domain, with the rest looked up from reference TRBV11-1 and TRBJ1-4, is EAEVAQSPRYKITEKSQAVAFWCDPISGHATLYWYRQILGQGPELLVQFQDESVVDDSQLPKDRFSAERLKGVDSTLKIQPAELGDSAMYLCASSLQMGTRKKLFFGSGTQLSVL.

This clone was counted only a few times. The gene calls are TRBV4-1 and TRBJ2-7; 11 bases match TRBD2. V lost 3 bases and J lost 1; bases outside the gene matches: 2. CDR3 length: 15 amino acids. Looked up from germline, CDR1 is MGHRA and CDR2 is YSYEKL. DNA of the CDR3: TGCGCCAGCAGCCACCTAGCGGGGGGTTCCTACGAGCAGTACTTC. Translation gives CASSHLAGGSYEQYF.

CDR3 nucleotide sequence: TGTGCCAGCCATCAACTGGGACAGAAGAACACCGGGGAGCTGTTTTTT. Amino acids: CASHQLGQKNTGELFF. The chain employs TRBV6-6 and TRBJ2-2, with 7 bases aligning to TRBD1. Germline-derived CDR1 and CDR2 are MNHNY and SVGAGI (reference sequence). Trimming at V came to 8 bases and at J to 1 base, leaving 10 bases not matched to a gene. CDR3 length: 16 residues.

This chain links TRBV19 with TRBJ1-4; possible D gene TRBD1, 6 bases. Germline CDR1 reads LNHDA; CDR2 reads SQIVND (reference sequence). CDR3 size: 13 residues. Trimming pared 6 bases from V and 8 bases from J, leaving 13 bases between. In DNA form, the CDR3 reads TGTGCCAGTAGGCAACAGGGAGACGAAAAACTGTTTTTT. It translates to CASRQQGDEKLFF.

The rearrangement joins TRBV5-6 to TRBJ2-4; D is possibly TRBD1 (5 bases). V was shortened by 2 bases and J by 6 bases, with 12 bases between the two germline ends. The CDR3 totals 14 residues. Per germline, CDR1 SGHDT and CDR2 YYEEEE. The CDR3 region has the DNA TGTGCCAGCAGCTTCAGGGTTCAGGGAAACATTCAGTACTTC. Residues: CASSFRVQGNIQYF.

This chain links TRBV7-9 with TRBJ2-1, with D tentatively TRBD2 (6 bases). Germline V gene sequence: CDR1 SEHNR, CDR2 FQNEAQ (reference sequence). The CDR3 sequence is 14 residues long. The V end was cut by 4 bases, the J end by 7 bases, with 14 bases between. The CDR3 loop is CASSSSGRRNEQFF. As DNA, the CDR3 is TGTGCCAGCAGCTCATCCGGGAGAAGGAATGAGCAGTTCTTC.

This chain uses TRBV7-2 with TRBJ1-3; unclear D gene. The V end was cut by 7 bases, the J end by 0 bases, with 16 bases between. The CDR3 is 16 residues long. The germline CDR1 and CDR2 sequences are SGHTA and FQGNSA. CDR3 protein: CASTRGKGDSGNTIYF. The DNA for the CDR3 is TGTGCCAGCACCCGAGGGAAGGGAGACTCTGGAAACACCATATATTTT. Based on the CDR3 plus reference TRBV7-2 and TRBJ1-3, the full variable domain is GAGVSQSPSNKVTEKGKDVELRCDPISGHTALYWYRQSLGQGLEFLIYFQGNSAPDKSGLPSDRFSAERTGGSVSTLTIQRTQQEDSAVYLCASTRGKGDSGNTIYFGEGSWLTVV.

The chain uses TRBV11-3 and TRBJ2-3, with TRBD2 identical over 16 bases. In germline, CDR1 is SGHNT, CDR2 YENEEA. Trimming removed 5 bases from V and 11 bases from J; junction bases left unmatched: 10. The CDR3 is 16 residues long. The CDR3 DNA follows: TGTGCCAGCAGCGACGGGACTAGCGGGAGGGCCGACGGGCAGTATTTT. This gives the protein CASSDGTSGRADGQYF.

The chain joins TRBV4-2 to TRBJ1-4; D is perhaps TRBD1 (5 bases). Germline CDR1 is LGHNA and CDR2 is YNFKEQ. The germline V and J ends were trimmed by 3 bases and 6 bases, with 14 bases remaining between them. This CDR3 region has 15 residues. DNA for the CDR3: TGTGCCAGCAGCCACGAACGGGGCGGCGATGAAAAACTGTTTTTT. This encodes CASSHERGGDEKLFF.

This chain connects TRBV11-3 to TRBJ2-7; no reliable D call. The germline V and J ends were trimmed by 1 base and 4 bases, with 8 bases remaining between them. CDR1 and CDR2 from the germline V gene are SGHNT and YENEEA. This CDR3 region has 13 residues. DNA for the CDR3: TGTGCCAGCAGCTTAGCCCCAACGTACGAGCAGTACTTC. Translating gives CASSLAPTYEQYF.

A single count supports this clone. The CDR3 nucleotides read TGTGCCAGCAGCTTGGACCCAGGGGTGAACACTGAAGCTTTCTTT. Its translation: CASSLDPGVNTEAFF. The rearrangement uses TRBV5-6 and TRBJ1-1; the D gene is possibly TRBD1 (6 bases). The germline V gene encodes CDR1 SGHDT and CDR2 YYEEEE. Trimming took 0 bases from V and 0 from J, leaving 9 bases between them. The CDR3 sequence is 15 residues long.